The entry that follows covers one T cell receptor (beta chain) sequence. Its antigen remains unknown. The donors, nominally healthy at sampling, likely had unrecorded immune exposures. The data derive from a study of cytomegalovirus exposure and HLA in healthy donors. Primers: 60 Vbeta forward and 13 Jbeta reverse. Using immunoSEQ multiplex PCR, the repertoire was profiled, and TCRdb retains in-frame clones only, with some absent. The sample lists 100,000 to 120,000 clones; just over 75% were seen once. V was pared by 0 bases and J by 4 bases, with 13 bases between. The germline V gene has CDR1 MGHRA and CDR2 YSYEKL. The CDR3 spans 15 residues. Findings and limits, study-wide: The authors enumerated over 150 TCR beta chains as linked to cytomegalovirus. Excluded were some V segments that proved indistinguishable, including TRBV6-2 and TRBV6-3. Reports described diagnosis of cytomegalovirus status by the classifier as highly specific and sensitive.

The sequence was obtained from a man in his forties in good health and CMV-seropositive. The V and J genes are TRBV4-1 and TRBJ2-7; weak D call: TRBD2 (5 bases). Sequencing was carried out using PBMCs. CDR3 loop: CASSQDDQQRYEQYF. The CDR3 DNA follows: TGCGCCAGCAGCCAAGACGACCAACAGCGGTACGAGCAGTACTTC.